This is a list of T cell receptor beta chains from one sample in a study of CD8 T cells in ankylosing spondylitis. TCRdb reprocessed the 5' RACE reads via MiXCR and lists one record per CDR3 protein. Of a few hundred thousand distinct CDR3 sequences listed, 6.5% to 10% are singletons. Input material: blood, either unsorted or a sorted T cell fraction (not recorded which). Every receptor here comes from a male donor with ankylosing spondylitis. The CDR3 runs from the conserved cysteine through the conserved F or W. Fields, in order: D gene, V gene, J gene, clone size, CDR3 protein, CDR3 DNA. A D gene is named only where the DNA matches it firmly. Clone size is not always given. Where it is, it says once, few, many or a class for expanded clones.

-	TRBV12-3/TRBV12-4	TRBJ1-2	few	CASNRDTSYGYTF	TGTGCCAGCAACCGGGACACCTCCTATGGCTACACCTTC
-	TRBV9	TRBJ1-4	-	CASSVSLSNEKLFF	TGTGCCAGCAGCGTGTCTTTATCTAATGAAAAACTGTTTTTT
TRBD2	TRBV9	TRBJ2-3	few	CASSVLTSGDTQYF	TGTGCCAGCAGCGTATTGACTAGCGGAGATACGCAGTATTTT
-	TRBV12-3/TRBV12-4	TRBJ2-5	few	CASGRRGGEETQYF	TGTGCCAGCGGCCGAAGGGGGGGTGAAGAGACCCAGTACTTC
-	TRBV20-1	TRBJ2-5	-	CSANRGGETQYF	TGCAGTGCTAACCGAGGGGGAGAGACCCAGTACTTC
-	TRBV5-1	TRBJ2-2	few	CASSLEGSRRTGELFF	TGCGCCAGCAGCTTGGAAGGCAGTAGAAGGACCGGGGAGCTGTTTTTT
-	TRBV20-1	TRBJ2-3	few	CSVRASRADTQYF	TGCAGTGTCCGGGCCTCCCGCGCAGATACGCAGTATTTT
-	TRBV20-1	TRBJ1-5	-	CSARGGGPPTQPQHF	TGCAGTGCTAGAGGGGGGGGACCCCCCACTCAGCCCCAGCATTTT
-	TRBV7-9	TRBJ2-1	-	CASIEFGRGDEQFF	TGTGCCAGCATTGAGTTCGGCAGGGGCGATGAGCAGTTCTTC
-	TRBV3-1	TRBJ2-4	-	CASSPFRGGKNIQYF	TGTGCCAGCAGCCCCTTTCGCGGAGGCAAAAACATTCAGTACTTC
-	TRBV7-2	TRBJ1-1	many	CASSLYNSKVTEAFF	TGTGCCAGCAGCTTATATAACAGCAAGGTTACTGAAGCTTTCTTT
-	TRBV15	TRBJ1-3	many	CATRTGGVNTIYF	TGTGCCACCAGGACGGGAGGCGTAAACACCATATATTTT
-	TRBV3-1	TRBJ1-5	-	CASSQARSNQPQHF	TGTGCCAGCAGCCAAGCAAGGAGCAATCAGCCCCAGCATTTT
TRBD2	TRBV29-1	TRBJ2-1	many	CSVFGLAVGNEQFF	TGCAGCGTTTTCGGACTAGCGGTGGGAAATGAGCAGTTCTTC